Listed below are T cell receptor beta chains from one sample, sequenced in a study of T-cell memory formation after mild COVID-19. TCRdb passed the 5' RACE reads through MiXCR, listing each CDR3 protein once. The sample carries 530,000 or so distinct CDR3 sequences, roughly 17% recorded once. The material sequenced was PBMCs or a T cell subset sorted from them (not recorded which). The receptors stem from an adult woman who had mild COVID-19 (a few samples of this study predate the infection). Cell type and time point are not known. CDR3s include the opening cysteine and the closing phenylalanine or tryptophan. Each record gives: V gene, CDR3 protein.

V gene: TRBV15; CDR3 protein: CATSTLPGTGSTDTQYF
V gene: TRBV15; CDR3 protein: CATSRAHLGSENIQYF
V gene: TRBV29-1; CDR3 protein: CSVSPSGVPQETQYF
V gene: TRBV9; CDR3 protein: CASSPGQGVVAFF
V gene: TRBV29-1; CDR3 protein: CSGVPQGAYEQYF
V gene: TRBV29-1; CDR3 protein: CSVEVPSWYGYTF
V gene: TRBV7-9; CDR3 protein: CASSLGLARSDTQYF
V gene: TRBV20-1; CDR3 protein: CSASGLNPGSEAFF
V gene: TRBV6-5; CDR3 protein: CASSPTEGNKPQHF
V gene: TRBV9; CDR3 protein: CASSVTGTAYEQYF
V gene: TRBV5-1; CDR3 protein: CASSSGRMLYEQYF
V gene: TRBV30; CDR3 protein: CAWSWAGTLSEAFF
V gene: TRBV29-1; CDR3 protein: CSVEDWTRGGNEQFF
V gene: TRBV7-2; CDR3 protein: CASVDNPGRETQYF
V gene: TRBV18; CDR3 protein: CASSPPSGMGQPQHF
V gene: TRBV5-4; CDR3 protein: CASSLGSGRAGELFF
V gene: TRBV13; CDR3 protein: CASSRLARLVEQFF
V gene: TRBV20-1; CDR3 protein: CSARPAGQVNTEAFF
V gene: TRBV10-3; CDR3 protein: CAISESGRYEQYF
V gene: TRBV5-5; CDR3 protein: CASSLEVSGAFF
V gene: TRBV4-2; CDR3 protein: CASSQGLAGVNEQYF
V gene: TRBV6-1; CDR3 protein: CASSNGEAGANVLTF
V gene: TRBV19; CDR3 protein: CASSVGQGGTEAFF
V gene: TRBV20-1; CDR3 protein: CSARGLGYEQYF
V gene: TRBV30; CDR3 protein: CAWRNPLYGYTF
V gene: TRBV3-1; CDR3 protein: CASSQEWGYTEQFF
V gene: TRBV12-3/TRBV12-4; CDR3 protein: CASSKGATGPLRHYYEQYF
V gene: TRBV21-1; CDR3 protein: CASSKAGALTYEQYF
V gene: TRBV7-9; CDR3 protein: CASSSGIGTDTQYF
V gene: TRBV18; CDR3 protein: CASSPPDRDSSYEQYF
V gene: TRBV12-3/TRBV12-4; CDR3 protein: CASSLEHSPEAFF
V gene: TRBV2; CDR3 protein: CAISDSGSGETQYF
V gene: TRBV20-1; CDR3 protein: CSAGTSGGNEQFF
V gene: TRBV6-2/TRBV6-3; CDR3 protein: CASSGMDSFYNEQFF
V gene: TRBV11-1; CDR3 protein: CASSSSGGAGEQFF